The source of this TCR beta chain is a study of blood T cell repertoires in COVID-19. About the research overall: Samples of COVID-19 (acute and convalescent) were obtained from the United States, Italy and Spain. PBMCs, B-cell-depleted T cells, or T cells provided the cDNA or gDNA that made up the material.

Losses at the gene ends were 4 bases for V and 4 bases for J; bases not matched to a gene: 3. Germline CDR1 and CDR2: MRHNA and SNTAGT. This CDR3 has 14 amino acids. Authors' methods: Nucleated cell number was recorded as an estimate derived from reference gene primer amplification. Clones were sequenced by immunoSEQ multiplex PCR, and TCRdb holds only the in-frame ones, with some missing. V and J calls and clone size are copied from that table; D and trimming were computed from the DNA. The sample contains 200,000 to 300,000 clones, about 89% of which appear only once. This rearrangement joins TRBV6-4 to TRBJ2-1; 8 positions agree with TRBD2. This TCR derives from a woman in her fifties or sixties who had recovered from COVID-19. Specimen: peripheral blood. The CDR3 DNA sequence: TGTGCCAGCAGTGCCGGGGGGGAATACAATGAGCAGTTCTTC. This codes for CASSAGGEYNEQFF.